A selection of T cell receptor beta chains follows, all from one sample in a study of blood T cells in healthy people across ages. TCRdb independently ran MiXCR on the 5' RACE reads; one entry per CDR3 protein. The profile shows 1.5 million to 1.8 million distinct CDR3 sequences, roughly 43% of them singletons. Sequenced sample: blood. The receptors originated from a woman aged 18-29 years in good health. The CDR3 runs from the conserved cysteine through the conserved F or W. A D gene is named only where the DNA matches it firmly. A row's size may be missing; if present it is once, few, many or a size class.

CDR3: CSARTAWAGSSYEQYF
DNA: TGCAGTGCTAGAACCGCCTGGGCAGGGAGCTCCTACGAGCAGTACTTC
length: 16
size: NA
J: TRBJ2-7
D: NA
V: TRBV20-1

CDR3: CASSLGQGPNTGELFF
DNA: TGTGCCAGCAGTTTAGGTCAGGGCCCGAACACCGGGGAGCTGTTTTTT
length: 16
size: NA
J: TRBJ2-2
D: NA
V: TRBV12-3/TRBV12-4

CDR3: CASSDGTRKKLFF
DNA: TGTGCCAGCAGTGATGGGACCCGGAAAAAACTGTTTTTT
length: 13
size: NA
J: TRBJ1-4
D: NA
V: TRBV25-1

CDR3: CASSLAVDGFYEQYF
DNA: TGTGCCAGCAGTTTAGCAGTGGATGGGTTCTACGAGCAGTACTTC
length: 15
size: NA
J: TRBJ2-7
D: NA
V: TRBV27

CDR3: CASSARGGCYGYTF
DNA: TGTGCCAGCAGTGCGAGGGGAGGATGTTATGGCTACACCTTC
length: 14
size: NA
J: TRBJ1-2
D: NA
V: TRBV6-1

CDR3: CASSQATSGFSYEQYF
DNA: TGTGCCAGCAGCCAGGCGACTAGCGGGTTCTCCTACGAGCAGTACTTC
length: 16
size: NA
J: TRBJ2-7
D: TRBD2
V: TRBV4-2

CDR3: CASYLEDTQYF
DNA: TGCGCCAGTTATCTGGAAGATACGCAGTATTTT
length: 11
size: few
J: TRBJ2-3
D: NA
V: TRBV5-1

CDR3: CASSPQGIAYEQYF
DNA: TGTGCCAGCAGCCCTCAGGGAATAGCCTACGAGCAGTACTTC
length: 14
size: few
J: TRBJ2-7
D: NA
V: TRBV27

CDR3: CASSPSIGAYEQYF
DNA: TGTGCCAGCAGTCCATCGATTGGGGCCTACGAGCAGTACTTC
length: 14
size: NA
J: TRBJ2-7
D: NA
V: TRBV27

CDR3: CSARTSVNEQYF
DNA: TGCAGTGCTAGGACTAGCGTCAACGAGCAGTACTTC
length: 12
size: few
J: TRBJ2-7
D: TRBD2
V: TRBV20-1

CDR3: CSVENRLSNTEAFF
DNA: TGCAGCGTTGAAAACAGACTATCTAACACTGAAGCTTTCTTT
length: 14
size: NA
J: TRBJ1-1
D: NA
V: TRBV29-1

CDR3: CASSLGTGACGYTF
DNA: TGTGCCAGCAGCTTAGGGACAGGGGCTTGCGGCTACACCTTC
length: 14
size: NA
J: TRBJ1-2
D: TRBD1
V: TRBV7-9

CDR3: CASSFWDREPRMNTEAFF
DNA: TGTGCCAGCAGCTTCTGGGACAGGGAACCCCGGATGAACACTGAAGCTTTCTTT
length: 18
size: NA
J: TRBJ1-1
D: TRBD1
V: TRBV11-2

CDR3: CASSAASYGYTF
DNA: TGTGCCAGCAGCGCCGCAAGCTATGGCTACACCTTC
length: 12
size: NA
J: TRBJ1-2
D: NA
V: TRBV9

CDR3: CSARELQGTNEKLFF
DNA: TGCAGTGCTAGGGAACTCCAGGGAACTAATGAAAAACTGTTTTTT
length: 15
size: NA
J: TRBJ1-4
D: NA
V: TRBV20-1

CDR3: CASSYTGQGKYF
DNA: TGTGCCAGCAGCTACACGGGACAGGGGAAGTACTTC
length: 12
size: NA
J: TRBJ2-7
D: TRBD1
V: TRBV6-6

CDR3: CASSQVGRDSYEQYF
DNA: TGTGCCAGCAGCCAAGTGGGCAGGGACTCCTACGAGCAGTACTTC
length: 15
size: few
J: TRBJ2-7
D: NA
V: TRBV4-2

CDR3: CASSLDQGAPSGANVLTF
DNA: TGTGCCAGCAGCTTAGACCAGGGGGCCCCTTCTGGGGCCAACGTCCTGACTTTC
length: 18
size: NA
J: TRBJ2-6
D: TRBD1
V: TRBV7-8

CDR3: CASSLGPFSRSYEQYF
DNA: TGTGCCAGCAGCTTAGGCCCCTTTTCCCGCTCCTACGAGCAGTACTTC
length: 16
size: NA
J: TRBJ2-7
D: NA
V: TRBV7-2

CDR3: CASSLTLNRGSYEQYF
DNA: TGTGCCAGCAGTTTAACCCTAAACAGGGGATCCTACGAGCAGTACTTC
length: 16
size: NA
J: TRBJ2-7
D: TRBD1
V: TRBV27

CDR3: CSPRTMNTEAFF
DNA: TGCAGCCCCAGGACGATGAACACTGAAGCTTTCTTT
length: 12
size: NA
J: TRBJ1-1
D: NA
V: TRBV20-1

CDR3: CASTTRTLASPYGYTF
DNA: TGTGCCAGCACCACGCGGACCTTAGCCTCTCCCTATGGCTACACCTTC
length: 16
size: NA
J: TRBJ1-2
D: NA
V: TRBV12-3/TRBV12-4